This TCR beta chain was sequenced for a study of cytomegalovirus exposure and HLA in healthy donors. Overall study: Of 398 genotyped donors, 81% clustered with self-reported Caucasian donors.

Use of 60 Vbeta and 13 Jbeta primers characterized the PCR. Generated by immunoSEQ multiplex PCR, the TCRdb table keeps only in-frame clones and is missing some. The data contain roughly 130,000 clones, over 60% of them singletons. V was pared by 0 bases and J by 7 bases, with 9 bases between. CDR1 is LNHNV and CDR2 is YYDKDF in the germline V gene (reference sequence). This CDR3 contains 13 residues. As regards this clone: Its antigen is unidentified. Distinct nucleotide sequences in the sample also encode this CDR3.

Findings of the study overall: Trimming of TCR beta V- and J-genes showed a link, identified in a later analysis, to a missense DCLRE1C variant.

The specimen was PBMCs. The clonotype comes from a human donor in good health. The V and J genes are TRBV15 and TRBJ1-1; D is ambiguous. CDR3 residues: CATSRDGVFEAFF. As DNA, the CDR3 is TGTGCCACCAGCAGAGACGGAGTGTTTGAAGCTTTCTTT.